This T cell receptor (beta chain) appears in the sequencing data of a study of T cells in Graves' hyperthyroidism and ophthalmopathy. V was shortened by 2 bases and J by 8 bases, with 10 bases between the two germline ends. This CDR3 has 13 residues. Germline-derived CDR1 and CDR2 are SGHVS and FNYEAQ. The TCR beta CDR3 regions underwent amplification using RNA transcripts as the source. An initial round of RT-PCR targeting the TCR CDR3 relied on the HTBI primer set. TCRdb processed the multiplex PCR reads anew with MiXCR; each CDR3 protein has one entry. This sample has 730,000 or so distinct CDR3 sequences, with around 20% found just once. Study-level findings and limits: Most thyroid clonotypes with frequency above 0.001 were detected in blood.

This clonotype was picked up many times. Its antigen is unidentified. The sequenced sample consisted of blood. The source of this sequence is a woman aged 45 to 65 with Graves' hyperthyroidism that later progressed to Graves' ophthalmopathy. This chain connects TRBV7-6 to TRBJ2-1, with a weak D call TRBD1 (5 bases). CDR3: CASSLSGLDEQFF. Here the CDR3 DNA reads TGTGCCAGCAGCTTATCAGGGCTTGATGAGCAGTTCTTC.